Each of the 6 T cell receptor beta chains below was sequenced from the same sample in a study of cytomegalovirus exposure and HLA in healthy donors. The table came from immunoSEQ multiplex PCR; TCRdb's copy has only in-frame clones and leaves some out. This sample has about 92,000 clones; about 93% occur once, and the top ten carry 1.1%. The sample consisted of PBMCs. The receptors were sampled from a woman younger than 45 in good health and CMV-seropositive.

The V and J genes are TRBV4-1 and TRBJ2-1; possibly TRBD2 for D (6 bases). The V end was cut by 2 bases, the J end by 9 bases, with 17 bases between. The CDR3 spans 15 residues. Germline V gene lookup returns CDR1 MGHRA and CDR2 YSYEKL. Here the CDR3 reads CASSQRELAELEQFF. The CDR3 coding sequence is TGCGCCAGCAGCCAACGCGAACTAGCCGAACTTGAGCAGTTCTTC.

The V and J genes are TRBV19 and TRBJ1-5; D is perhaps TRBD1 (6 bases). The CDR3 covers 16 residues. Trimming shortened V by 4 bases and J by 3 bases, and 16 bases separated the two germline ends. Germline assignment: CDR1 LNHDA and CDR2 SQIVND (reference sequence). The CDR3 loop reads CASSTENRVTNQPQHF. The DNA for the CDR3 is TGTGCCAGTAGTACCGAAAACAGGGTAACCAATCAGCCCCAGCATTTT.

The chain is built from TRBV19 and TRBJ2-1, with TRBD2 matching 9 bases. The CDR3 sequence is 16 residues long. In germline, CDR1 is LNHDA, CDR2 SQIVND (reference sequence). V was clipped by 7 bases and J by 8 bases; unmatched bases: 15. CDR3 bases: TGTGCCAGTACGACCGCGGGACTAGCCTCACGCGATGAGCAGTTCTTC. Translated: CASTTAGLASRDEQFF.

The chain uses TRBV28 and TRBJ1-4, with 9 bases matching TRBD1. The trim removed 4 bases at V and 7 bases at J, leaving 7 bases unmatched. CDR3 length equals 15 residues. The germline V gene has CDR1 MDHEN and CDR2 SYDVKM. The CDR3 DNA is TGTGCCAGCAGTTCCGATGACAGGGGGAGTGAAAAACTGTTTTTT. Amino acids: CASSSDDRGSEKLFF.

This chain joins TRBV15 and TRBJ2-1, with D perhaps matching TRBD2 (5 bases). The CDR3 has 13 residues. The germline V gene has CDR1 LNHNV and CDR2 YYDKDF (reference sequence). V was pared by 5 bases and J by 12 bases, with 17 bases between. The CDR3: CATSWRAVEGQFF. CDR3 coding DNA: TGTGCCACCAGCTGGCGAGCGGTGGAAGGGCAGTTCTTC.

The CDR3 region has the DNA TGTGCCAGCAGTAGACTAGCGGGAGGGTACCATACGCAGTATTTT. Encoded protein: CASSRLAGGYHTQYF. This chain connects TRBV27 to TRBJ2-3; 14 bases are a match to TRBD2. The length of the CDR3 is 15 residues. V was clipped by 5 bases and J by 7 bases; unmatched bases: 5. CDR1 MNHEY and CDR2 SMNVEV come from the germline V gene (reference sequence).